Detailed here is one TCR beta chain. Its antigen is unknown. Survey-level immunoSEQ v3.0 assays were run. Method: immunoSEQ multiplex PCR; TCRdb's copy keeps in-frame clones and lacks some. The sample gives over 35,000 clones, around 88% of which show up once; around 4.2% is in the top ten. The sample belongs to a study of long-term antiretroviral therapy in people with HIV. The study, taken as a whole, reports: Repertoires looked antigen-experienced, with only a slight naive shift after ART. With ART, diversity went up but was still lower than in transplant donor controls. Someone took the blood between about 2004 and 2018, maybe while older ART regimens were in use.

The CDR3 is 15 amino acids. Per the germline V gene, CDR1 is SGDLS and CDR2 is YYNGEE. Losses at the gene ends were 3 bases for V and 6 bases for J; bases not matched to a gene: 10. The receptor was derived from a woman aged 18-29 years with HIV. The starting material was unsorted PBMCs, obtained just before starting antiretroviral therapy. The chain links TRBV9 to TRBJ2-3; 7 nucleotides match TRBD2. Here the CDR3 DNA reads TGTGCCAGCAGCGGTTGGGGAGGGCCAAGGGATACGCAGTATTTT. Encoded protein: CASSGWGGPRDTQYF. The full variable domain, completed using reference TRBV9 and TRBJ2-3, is DSGVTQTPKHLITATGQRVTLRCSPRSGDLSVYWYQQSLDQGLQFLIQYYNGEERAKGNILERFSAQQFPDLHSELNLSSLELGDSALYFCASSGWGGPRDTQYFGPGTRLTVL.